Following are 2 T cell receptor beta chains from one sample sequenced in a study of blood T cell repertoires in COVID-19. The assay was immunoSEQ multiplex PCR, and TCRdb's table has in-frame clones only and misses some. The sample includes approximately 100,000 clones, under 85% of them seen just once. The sequenced sample consisted of peripheral blood. The receptors were gathered from an older woman with acute or convalescent COVID-19.

The V and J genes are TRBV29-1 and TRBJ2-2; 10 bases align to TRBD2. Germline V lookup: CDR1 SQVTM, CDR2 ANQGSEA. The CDR3 is 16 amino acids. The junction had 11 bases not matched to a gene; V was cut back by 5 bases and J by 5 bases. The CDR3: CSVSRPAGGSTGELFF. The CDR3 DNA reads TGCAGCGTTTCAAGACCAGCGGGAGGGAGTACCGGGGAGCTGTTTTTT.

The chain is built from TRBV5-4 and TRBJ2-1; 7 bases align to TRBD1. CDR3 length equals 14 residues. The ends lost 4 bases at V and 0 bases at J; junction bases unmatched: 1. Germline V gives CDR1 SGHNT, CDR2 YYREEE (reference sequence). The CDR3 reads CASSRDSSYNEQFF. In DNA form, the CDR3 reads TGTGCCAGCAGCCGGGACAGCTCCTACAATGAGCAGTTCTTC.